Listed here are 19 T cell receptor beta chains from one sample, sequenced in a study of blood T cell repertoires in COVID-19. Clones were sequenced by immunoSEQ multiplex PCR, and TCRdb holds only the in-frame ones, with some missing. The table lists roughly 170,000 clones, 80% to 90% of them singletons. The sequenced sample consisted of peripheral blood. These receptors all stem from an older man with active or convalescent COVID-19.

The CDR3 nucleotides read TGTGCCAGCAGCCGGACGGGAGAAAAACTGTTTTTT. Its translation is CASSRTGEKLFF. The rearrangement joins TRBV7-9 to TRBJ1-4; no clear D. The CDR3 is made up of 12 amino acids. The germline V and J ends were trimmed by 5 bases and 8 bases, with 9 bases remaining between them. Germline CDR1 SEHNR, CDR2 FQNEAQ (reference sequence).

The rearrangement links TRBV12-5 to TRBJ2-1; 8 nucleotides match TRBD1. The CDR3 covers 16 residues. The J segment lost 5 bases and the V segment lost 4 bases, leaving 10 bases of the junction unmatched. CDR1 is LGHNT, CDR2 FRNRAP, per germline. The DNA of the CDR3 is TGTGCTAGTGGTTCCCCAAGGGGACAGGTGAACAATGAGCAGTTCTTC. Protein: CASGSPRGQVNNEQFF. Variable domain in full (rest from reference TRBV12-5 and TRBJ2-1): DARVTQTPRHKVTEMGQEVTMRCQPILGHNTVFWYRQTMMQGLELLAYFRNRAPLDDSGMPKDRFSAEMPDATLATLKIQPSEPRDSAVYFCASGSPRGQVNNEQFFGPGTRLTVL.

The chain has TRBV5-1 and TRBJ1-1; 10 nucleotides align to TRBD1. The length of the CDR3 is 15 residues. After removal of 4 bases from V and 6 bases from J, the junction contained 9 bases not matched to a gene. Looked up from germline, CDR1 is SGHRS and CDR2 is YFSETQ. CDR3 bases: TGCGCCAGCAGCCCACGGTGGACAGGGGGGGCTGAAGCTTTCTTT. It codes for CASSPRWTGGAEAFF.

The V and J genes are TRBV3-1 (or the pseudogene TRBV3-2) and TRBJ1-2, with D tentatively TRBD1 (6 bases). The CDR3 totals 14 residues. V was cut by 4 bases and J by 7 bases, with 16 bases left in between. The germline CDR1 and CDR2 sequences are LGHDT and YNNKEL (reference sequence). CDR3 loop: CASSPRDIARGYTF. CDR3 bases: TGTGCCAGCAGCCCCCGGGACATCGCTCGTGGCTACACCTTC.

The rearrangement joins TRBV6-1 to TRBJ2-5; D might be TRBD2 (7 bases). The V gene's germline CDR1 is MNHNS and CDR2 SASEGT. V lost 2 bases and J lost 4, with 14 bases in between. The CDR3 runs to 15 residues. CDR3 sequence (DNA): TGTGCCAGCAGTGAATTACAGGGCGGGAGAGAGACCCAGTACTTC. It is translated as CASSELQGGRETQYF.

In DNA, the CDR3 is TGTGCCACCAGCAGAGGACAAGTAAAAGAGACCCAGTACTTC. It is translated as CATSRGQVKETQYF. The chain recombines TRBV15 with TRBJ2-5; D remains unclear. This CDR3 has 14 residues. V gave up 1 base and J gave up 3 bases, with 9 bases separating them. In germline, CDR1 is LNHNV, CDR2 YYDKDF (reference sequence).

The CDR3 DNA reads as TGTGCCAGCAGCCCCCCAGGCTCCGCTCAGGCGTACGAGCAGTACTTC. Encoded protein: CASSPPGSAQAYEQYF. The rearrangement links TRBV3-1 (or the pseudogene TRBV3-2) to TRBJ2-7; no definite D call. Germline assignment: CDR1 LGHDT and CDR2 YNNKEL (reference sequence). The CDR3 contains 16 residues. V was clipped by 4 bases and J by 4 bases, with 20 bases between them.

This chain connects TRBV19 to TRBJ1-2; D may be TRBD1 (5 bases). CDR1 is LNHDA, CDR2 SQIVND, per germline (reference sequence). With 1 base removed from V and 5 bases from J, the gap between germline ends came to 8 bases. The CDR3 covers 13 residues. The CDR3 DNA is TGTGCCAGTAGTATAGGGCAGGGTTATGGCTACACCTTC. Protein sequence: CASSIGQGYGYTF. Full variable domain (rest looked up from reference TRBV19 and TRBJ1-2): DGGITQSPKYLFRKEGQNVTLSCEQNLNHDAMYWYRQDPGQGLRLIYYSQIVNDFQKGDIAEGYSVSREKKESFPLTVTSAQKNPTAFYLCASSIGQGYGYTFGSGTRLTVV.

This clone was seen a single time. The chain employs TRBV2 and TRBJ2-7; 7 bases are a match to TRBD1. The CDR3 is 14 amino acids. J gave up 2 bases and V 7 bases, and 8 bases lay outside the gene matches. CDR1 and CDR2 from the germline V gene are SNHLY and FYNNEI. CDR3 coding DNA: TGTGCCAGCAACCCGACAGGGTGGACCTACGAGCAGTACTTC. Encoded protein: CASNPTGWTYEQYF.

The genes are TRBV30 and TRBJ2-5; D is unresolved. The CDR3 consists of 10 residues. CDR1 is GTSNPN, CDR2 SVGIG, per germline (reference sequence). V was trimmed by 7 bases and J by 2 bases, leaving 5 bases between them. The CDR3 DNA reads TGTGCCTCCGGTCAAGAGACCCAGTACTTC. Residues: CASGQETQYF. The full variable domain, in which reference TRBV30 and TRBJ2-5 provide the parts outside the CDR3, is SQTIHQWPATLVQPVGSPLSLECTVEGTSNPNLYWYRQAAGRGLQLLFYSVGIGQISSEVPQNLSASRPQDRQFILSSKKLLLSDSGFYLCASGQETQYFGPGTRLLVL.

V gene TRBV28 combines with J gene TRBJ2-1; 7 bases match TRBD2. The CDR3 totals 16 residues. Trimming took 3 bases from V and 6 from J; bases not matched to a gene: 11. From germline, CDR1 is MDHEN and CDR2 SYDVKM. CDR3 in DNA: TGTGCCAGCAGTTTTTCCGTTGCGGGAGCATTCAATGAGCAGTTCTTC. Translated, it gives CASSFSVAGAFNEQFF.

CDR3 amino acids: CASSYGTGRTEAFF. CDR3 nucleotide sequence: TGTGCCAGCAGTTATGGGACAGGGCGAACTGAAGCTTTCTTT. J is TRBJ1-1 and V is TRBV6-5; 9 nucleotides agree with TRBD1. This CDR3 comprises 14 residues. Germline CDR1 is MNHEY and CDR2 is SVGAGI. With 3 bases clipped from V and 5 bases from J, the junction kept 4 bases outside the gene matches.

This sequence joins TRBV18 and TRBJ2-1; no firm D call. V was shortened by 3 bases and J by 8 bases, with 17 bases between the two germline ends. Germline lookup yields CDR1 KGHSH and CDR2 LQKENI. The CDR3 runs 15 residues. CDR3 DNA sequence: TGTGCCAGCTCACCGGTTAGCAGTATAGGCTATGAGCAGTTCTTC. Its translation: CASSPVSSIGYEQFF.

The chain links TRBV4-3 to TRBJ2-5; weak D call: TRBD1 (6 bases). Germline-derived CDR1 and CDR2 are LGHNA and YSLEER. The CDR3 is 16 amino acids. Trimming stripped 1 base from V and 5 bases from J, with 17 bases between. CDR3 coding DNA: TGCGCCAGCAGCCAAGGAGAGGGCGAGGGGGTGGAGACCCAGTACTTC. Amino acid sequence: CASSQGEGEGVETQYF.

V usage is TRBV29-1 and J usage is TRBJ2-2; TRBD2 is a possible D gene (5 bases). CDR1 is SQVTM, CDR2 ANQGSEA, per germline. Deletions cut 0 bases from V and 4 bases from J, with 9 bases between. The CDR3 covers 14 residues. DNA of the CDR3: TGCAGCGTTGAAGATAGGGAGTCCACCGGGGAGCTGTTTTTT. Amino acids: CSVEDRESTGELFF.

V is TRBV19 and J is TRBJ1-2; unclear D gene. There are 15 residues in the CDR3. V lost 5 bases and J 3 bases, leaving 16 bases between the germline ends. Germline V gives CDR1 LNHDA, CDR2 SQIVND (reference sequence). In nucleotides, the CDR3 is TGTGCCAGTAGTGGTAGGGCCCTCGGGGACTATGGCTACACCTTC. This translates into CASSGRALGDYGYTF.

The chain carries TRBV30 and TRBJ1-1, with a weak D call TRBD1 (6 bases). V lost 1 base, J lost 0 bases, and 12 bases lay in between. Germline assignment: CDR1 GTSNPN and CDR2 SVGIG (reference sequence). The CDR3 is made up of 15 amino acids. The CDR3 is CAWSADSLMNTEAFF. CDR3 coding DNA: TGTGCCTGGAGTGCGGACAGCCTAATGAACACTGAAGCTTTCTTT.

The chain employs TRBV15 and TRBJ1-2; unclear D gene. In germline, CDR1 is LNHNV, CDR2 YYDKDF (reference sequence). The CDR3 is made up of 14 amino acids. V lost 4 bases to trimming and J lost 6 bases, with 15 bases between them. The CDR3 nucleotides read TGTGCCACCAGCACCTTGCAATGGCTGCATGGCTACACCTTC. As protein: CATSTLQWLHGYTF.

The rearrangement uses TRBV24-1 and TRBJ1-1; weak D call: TRBD1 (6 bases). Germline loops: CDR1 KGHDR, CDR2 SFDVKD. The CDR3 covers 13 residues. Trimming pared 4 bases from V and 10 bases from J, leaving 15 bases between. CDR3 in amino acids: CATSDTRQVGAFF. The DNA of the CDR3 is TGTGCCACCAGTGACACGAGACAGGTAGGAGCTTTCTTT.